Below are 24 T cell receptor beta chains sequenced from a single sample in a study of blood T cell repertoires in COVID-19. Assay: immunoSEQ multiplex PCR; the TCRdb copy retains only in-frame clones and omits some. This sample has 350,000 to 450,000 clones, with roughly 90% found just once. Material for sequencing was PBMCs or T cells enriched from blood (not recorded which). These TCRs come from a woman aged 18-29 years who had been exposed to COVID-19.

The rearrangement joins TRBV6-5 to TRBJ1-1; TRBD1 is a possible D gene (6 bases). V lost 4 bases to trimming and J lost 1 base, with 13 bases between them. CDR3 length equals 15 residues. Germline V gives CDR1 MNHEY, CDR2 SVGAGI. The CDR3 loop is CASSFQGIQNTEAFF. DNA for the CDR3: TGTGCCAGCAGTTTTCAGGGGATCCAGAACACTGAAGCTTTCTTT.

The CDR3 here is CASSSVIYEQYF. In nucleotides, the CDR3 is TGTGCCAGCAGTTCGGTTATCTACGAGCAGTACTTC. The J gene is TRBJ2-7, the V gene TRBV6-2 or TRBV6-3; no reliable D call. Germline V lookup: CDR1 MNHEY, CDR2 SVGEGT. The ends were cut back, 4 bases at V and 3 bases at J, with 7 bases in the middle. The CDR3 covers 12 residues.

The chain joins TRBV4-2 to TRBJ1-2, with 11 bases lining up with TRBD1. Trimming removed 1 base from V and 2 bases from J; junction bases left unmatched: 6. Germline V lookup: CDR1 LGHNA, CDR2 YNFKEQ. The CDR3 totals 17 residues. This chain's CDR3 is CASSQATWTGGNYGYTF. CDR3 nucleotides: TGTGCCAGCAGCCAAGCCACATGGACAGGGGGCAACTATGGCTACACCTTC.

This clone was observed a single time. V usage is TRBV19 and J usage is TRBJ2-1; perhaps TRBD1 as D (6 bases). The CDR3 has 16 residues. V was trimmed by 2 bases and J by 1 base, leaving 12 bases between them. The germline V gene encodes CDR1 LNHDA and CDR2 SQIVND (reference sequence). As DNA, the CDR3 is TGTGCCAGTAGTATACGGAAGACAGGATCCTACAATGAGCAGTTCTTC. Translated: CASSIRKTGSYNEQFF.

The chain combines TRBV7-2 with TRBJ1-1; no reliable D call. The CDR3 consists of 14 residues. The V end was cut by 6 bases, the J end by 2 bases, with 13 bases between. The germline gives CDR1 SGHTA, CDR2 FQGNSA. The CDR3 here is CASSRWEVNTEAFF. The CDR3 nucleotides read TGTGCCAGCAGTCGATGGGAGGTAAACACTGAAGCTTTCTTT.

V is TRBV28 and J is TRBJ1-5; 9 bases are a match to TRBD1. Trimming removed 6 bases from V and 3 bases from J; junction bases left unmatched: 3. The CDR3 covers 14 residues. Germline CDR1 is MDHEN and CDR2 is SYDVKM. The CDR3 DNA follows: TGTGCCAGCAGCGACAGGGGGAACAATCAGCCCCAGCATTTT. Its protein is CASSDRGNNQPQHF.

The chain is built from TRBV18 and TRBJ2-4; 12 bases are a match to TRBD2. Looked up from germline, CDR1 is KGHSH and CDR2 is LQKENI. The CDR3 has 19 amino acids. The V gene end was trimmed by 6 bases and the J gene end by 3 bases; junction bases not matched to a gene: 15. The CDR3 spells CASSGTSGSPLGGKNIQYF. In DNA, the CDR3 is TGTGCCAGCTCGGGGACTAGCGGGTCCCCACTCGGCGGCAAAAACATTCAGTACTTC.

This sequence joins TRBV21-1 and TRBJ1-5; the tabulated D call, TRBD1, remains unverified against the DNA. TRBV21-1 represents a pseudogene. CDR3 size: 18 residues. The CDR3 DNA reads as TGTGCCAGCAGCAAAGAAAAAAAAAGAGGAACAGGGGTTCAGCCCCAGCATTTT. Amino acid sequence: CASSKEKKRGTGVQPQHF.

The chain couples TRBV11-2 to TRBJ2-5; possibly TRBD1 for D (5 bases). The V end lost 7 bases, the J end lost 5 bases, and 14 bases lay between the germline ends. CDR3 size: 13 residues. CDR1 and CDR2 (germline): SGHAT, FQNNGV. The CDR3 DNA is TGTGCCAGCAATCTTGGGGCGAGGGAGACCCAGTACTTC. This encodes CASNLGARETQYF.

The J gene is TRBJ2-1, the V gene TRBV9, with 9 bases that match TRBD2. This CDR3 contains 15 residues. Losses at the gene ends were 3 bases for V and 0 bases for J; bases not matched to a gene: 1. The germline V gene encodes CDR1 SGDLS and CDR2 YYNGEE. The CDR3 sequence: CASSASGTSYNEQFF. The CDR3 DNA is TGTGCCAGCAGCGCTAGCGGGACCTCCTACAATGAGCAGTTCTTC.

This clone has only one observation. This chain uses TRBV13 with TRBJ1-2; 11 positions agree with TRBD1. Germline CDR1 and CDR2: PRHDT and FYEKMQ (reference sequence). This CDR3 spans 15 amino acids. J lost 5 bases, V lost 5 bases, and 7 bases had no gene match. CDR3 nucleotides: TGTGCCAGCAGCCCCGGACAGGGGGCGCGGTATGGCTACACCTTC. It encodes CASSPGQGARYGYTF.

This clone is a singleton in its sample. This chain links TRBV11-2 with TRBJ2-1, with 7 bases that match TRBD1. J gave up 5 bases and V 4 bases, and 11 bases lay outside the gene matches. Looked up from germline, CDR1 is SGHAT and CDR2 is FQNNGV. CDR3 length: 16 residues. The CDR3 sequence is CASSSPLPGQHNEQFF. The DNA of the CDR3 is TGTGCCAGCAGCTCTCCCCTACCGGGACAGCACAATGAGCAGTTCTTC.

This sequence joins TRBV29-1 and TRBJ1-3; 10 bases match TRBD1. CDR3 length: 14 residues. CDR1 and CDR2 (germline): SQVTM, ANQGSEA. V lost 4 bases, J lost 4 bases, and 4 bases stayed unmatched. For the CDR3, the DNA is TGCAGCGTTGGACAGGGGGCGACCGGAAACACCATATATTTT. This encodes CSVGQGATGNTIYF.

This chain joins TRBV5-1 and TRBJ2-2; D possibly corresponds to TRBD2 (5 bases). The germline gives CDR1 SGHRS, CDR2 YFSETQ. This CDR3 contains 13 residues. V gave up 7 bases and J gave up 3 bases, with 10 bases separating them. CDR3 in amino acids: CASGSRDTGELFF. The CDR3 nucleotides are TGCGCCAGCGGGAGTCGCGACACCGGGGAGCTGTTTTTT.

This chain connects TRBV25-1 to TRBJ1-6; 9 nucleotides match TRBD1. This CDR3 comprises 15 residues. Trimming took 4 bases from V and 9 from J; bases not matched to a gene: 7. The germline CDR1 and CDR2 sequences are MGHDK and SYGVNS. In nucleotides, the CDR3 is TGTGCCAGCAGTGCCCGGGACAGGGAGGCTTCACCCCTCCACTTT. It codes for CASSARDREASPLHF.

J is TRBJ2-1 and V is TRBV29-1; possible D gene TRBD1, 5 bases. V lost 2 bases and J 3 bases, leaving 5 bases between the germline ends. This CDR3 has 12 amino acids. Germline V gives CDR1 SQVTM, CDR2 ANQGSEA. CDR3 coding DNA: TGCAGCGTTGAAAGGGGCTACAATGAGCAGTTCTTC. Protein product: CSVERGYNEQFF.

The genes are TRBV28 and TRBJ2-7; weak D call: TRBD1 (6 bases). Germline CDR1 MDHEN, CDR2 SYDVKM. V lost 8 bases, J lost 3 bases, and 14 bases lay in between. This CDR3 has 13 residues. This CDR3 is CASQYGGLYEQYF. CDR3 in DNA: TGTGCCAGCCAGTATGGGGGCCTCTACGAGCAGTACTTC.

This clone has only a few counts. J is TRBJ2-1 and V is TRBV30; 8 positions match TRBD1. J lost 13 bases, V lost 2 bases, and 4 bases had no gene match. In germline, CDR1 is GTSNPN, CDR2 SVGIG (reference sequence). The CDR3 length is 11 residues. The CDR3 spells CAWSRQGLQFF. CDR3 in DNA: TGTGCCTGGAGTCGACAGGGGTTACAGTTCTTC.

The CDR3 loop reads CASSFPLGGLASGEQYF. CDR3 bases: TGTGCCAGCAGTTTCCCCCTAGGGGGACTAGCGTCGGGCGAGCAGTACTTC. This chain connects TRBV28 to TRBJ2-7, with TRBD2 identical over 10 bases. CDR3 length: 17 amino acids. The V gene end was trimmed by 3 bases and the J gene end by 6 bases; junction bases not matched to a gene: 14. Germline V gives CDR1 MDHEN, CDR2 SYDVKM.

V and J are TRBV5-1 and TRBJ2-1; D not certain. Germline CDR1 is SGHRS and CDR2 is YFSETQ. The CDR3 sequence is 14 residues long. V lost 7 bases and J 0 bases, leaving 11 bases between the germline ends. CDR3 DNA: TGCGCCAGCCACGGTCCGAGCTCCTACAATGAGCAGTTCTTC. This codes for CASHGPSSYNEQFF.

This clone was counted between two and nine times. J is TRBJ2-1 and V is TRBV2, with 8 bases fitting TRBD2. Germline V CDR1 and CDR2: SNHLY, FYNNEI. This CDR3 comprises 15 residues. Unmatched junction bases numbered 15, after V lost 8 bases and J lost 9 bases. Here the CDR3 DNA reads TGTGCCAGCGGGCTGAATCGGGGGGGGCGCAGTGAGCAGTTCTTC. This sequence encodes CASGLNRGGRSEQFF.

This clone was seen only once. At one end the junction does not follow the germline gene, possibly because of a read error. V gene TRBV9 combines with J gene TRBJ1-2; the D is unclear. Germline CDR1 is SGDLS and CDR2 is YYNGEE. CDR3 size: 15 residues. As DNA, the CDR3 is TGTGCCAGCAGCGTAGCCAATGCCGGGAGCTATGGCCACACCTTC. Translation: CASSVANAGSYGHTF.

This clone is a singleton in its sample. This sequence joins TRBV25-1 and TRBJ2-5; possible D gene TRBD1, 5 bases. Germline V gene data show CDR1 as MGHDK and CDR2 as SYGVNS. The V end was cut by 2 bases, the J end by 2 bases, with 9 bases between. The CDR3 spans 14 residues. The CDR3 bases are TGTGCCAGCAGTGAAACAGGATCTCAAGAGACCCAGTACTTC. Translation gives CASSETGSQETQYF.

The V call is TRBV30, the J call TRBJ1-6, with 7 bases that match TRBD1. Germline V gene sequence: CDR1 GTSNPN, CDR2 SVGIG (reference sequence). The CDR3 covers 15 residues. After removal of 3 bases from V and 10 bases from J, the junction contained 12 bases not matched to a gene. This CDR3 is CAWRALQGIGSPLHF. In DNA form, the CDR3 reads TGTGCCTGGAGAGCCCTACAGGGGATCGGCTCACCCCTCCACTTT.